These 16 T cell receptor beta chains originate from one sample sequenced in a study of blood T cells in healthy people across ages. A second roughly 6 to 11 cycle PCR used barcoded and J-beta primers. TCRdb ran MiXCR on the 5' RACE reads and lists one entry per CDR3 protein. The sample includes approximately 810,000 distinct CDR3 sequences, under 35% of them seen just once. The sequencing input was blood. These receptor sequences come from an elderly woman in good health.

In its sample, this clonotype was seen a few times. The rearrangement links TRBV12-3 or TRBV12-4 to TRBJ2-2; D uncertain. V lost 1 base, J lost 0 bases, and 6 bases lay in between. The CDR3 consists of 15 residues. The CDR3 DNA sequence: TGTGCCAGCAGTTTAGGACTTACGAACACCGGGGAGCTGTTTTTT. Its protein is CASSLGLTNTGELFF.

This clonotype was counted ten times or more. The CDR3 reads CASRRGGRETQYF. The DNA of the CDR3 is TGTGCCAGCAGGCGGGGGGGCCGTGAGACCCAGTACTTC. The chain couples TRBV6-2 or TRBV6-3 to TRBJ2-5; 9 positions match TRBD2. There are 13 residues in the CDR3. CDR1 MNHEY and CDR2 SVGEGT come from the germline V gene. The trim removed 6 bases at V and 5 bases at J, leaving 4 bases unmatched.

This clonotype was picked up many times. V is TRBV20-1 and J is TRBJ2-3, with TRBD2 matching 7 bases. Per germline, CDR1 DFQATT and CDR2 SNEGSKA (reference sequence). This CDR3 is built from 14 residues. V was pared by 1 base and J by 2 bases, with 3 bases of the junction left unmatched. CDR3 DNA sequence: TGCAGTGCTAGAGCGGGGGGTCCCACAGATACGCAGTATTTT. Translated: CSARAGGPTDTQYF.

The rearrangement joins TRBV2 to TRBJ1-6; 8 bases match TRBD1. The germline V gene has CDR1 SNHLY and CDR2 FYNNEI. This CDR3 region has 17 residues. J lost 2 bases, V lost 9 bases, and 12 bases had no gene match. The CDR3, as DNA: TGTGCCAGTAGCGCTCGACAGGGGCTGACCTATAATTCACCCCTCCACTTT. This codes for CASSARQGLTYNSPLHF.

The rearrangement joins TRBV6-5 to TRBJ2-7; TRBD1 matches at 9 bases. The ends lost 5 bases at V and 7 bases at J; junction bases unmatched: 18. This CDR3 comprises 17 residues. Germline V CDR1 and CDR2: MNHEY, SVGAGI. The CDR3 sequence: CASSTIHRDRDFNEQYF. CDR3 DNA sequence: TGTGCCAGCAGTACTATCCACCGGGACAGGGATTTCAATGAGCAGTACTTC.

This sequence joins TRBV28 and TRBJ2-7; D may be TRBD2 (5 bases). Trimming cost V 7 bases and J 5 bases, with 9 bases left between them. Germline V gene sequence: CDR1 MDHEN, CDR2 SYDVKM. CDR3 length equals 11 residues. The CDR3 here is CASNTRNEQYF. The DNA of the CDR3 is TGTGCCAGCAATACTAGAAACGAGCAGTACTTC.

The V and J genes are TRBV5-1 and TRBJ2-4, with D possibly being TRBD1 (5 bases). The tail of the sequence fits TRBJ2-7 better, so the J call may be wrong. The CDR3 runs 12 residues. Germline CDR1 SGHRS, CDR2 YFSETQ. Here the CDR3 DNA reads TGCGCCAGCTGGACACGTCGTCTCGAGCAGTACTTC. This translates into CASWTRRLEQYF.

The chain couples TRBV7-2 to TRBJ2-4; 8 bases line up with TRBD1. The J call is uncertain, as TRBJ2-7 better fits the DNA end. Per germline, CDR1 SGHTA and CDR2 FQGNSA. The CDR3 is made up of 14 amino acids. This CDR3 reads CASSRQGLGYEQYF. The CDR3 DNA sequence: TGTGCCAGCAGCCGACAGGGGCTAGGATACGAGCAGTACTTC.

The V call is TRBV6-2 or TRBV6-3, the J call TRBJ2-5, with D tentatively TRBD1 (6 bases). CDR1 is MNHEY and CDR2 is SVGEGT in the germline V gene. The length of the CDR3 is 13 residues. Between the trimmed V and J ends, which lost 1 base and 11 bases, there was a span of 14 bases. CDR3 loop: CASSYWDTGQQYF. In DNA form, the CDR3 reads TGTGCCAGCAGTTACTGGGACACCGGGCAGCAGTACTTC.

V gene TRBV12-3 or TRBV12-4 combines with J gene TRBJ2-1; 15 nucleotides line up with TRBD2. The J call may be mistaken, given a closer DNA end match to TRBJ2-7. This CDR3 contains 19 residues. The CDR3: CASRFTGTSGGSSYNEQYF. CDR3 nucleotides: TGTGCCAGCAGATTTACCGGGACTAGCGGGGGGAGCTCCTACAATGAGCAGTACTTC.

This chain joins TRBV7-2 and TRBJ1-3; tentative D call: TRBD1 (5 bases). Germline V gives CDR1 SGHTA, CDR2 FQGNSA. This CDR3 has 14 amino acids. Trimming left V 5 bases short and J 11 bases short, with 19 bases between. CDR3 coding DNA: TGTGCCAGCAGCCCCGGCGTTAGAGGGGTCGCCATATATTTT. Residues: CASSPGVRGVAIYF.

This clonotype was seen a handful of times. The CDR3 bases are TGTGCCAGCAGTTCGGCGGGACAGGGGAATGAAAAACTGTTTTTT. Translating it yields CASSSAGQGNEKLFF. J is TRBJ1-4 and V is TRBV6-2 or TRBV6-3, with 10 bases that match TRBD1. V gave up 4 bases and J gave up 5 bases; unmatched junction bases: 4. Germline CDR1 reads MNHEY; CDR2 reads SVGEGT. CDR3 length: 15 amino acids.

A note on this clonotype: One junction end disagrees with the germline gene, perhaps due to a read error. The chain joins TRBV12-3 or TRBV12-4 to TRBJ1-2; 9 bases are a match to TRBD1. This CDR3 contains 13 residues. Here the CDR3 DNA reads TGTACCAGCAGTCCAAGACAGGGGGTCGGCTACACCTTC. Residues: CTSSPRQGVGYTF.

To note about this clonotype: This sequence may be a read error, since a much larger clone differs from it by one base. The rearrangement joins TRBV2 to TRBJ1-6; 7 bases map to TRBD1. There are 14 residues in the CDR3. The V segment lost 8 bases and the J segment 9 bases; nucleotides outside the gene matches: 10. CDR1 and CDR2 from the germline V gene are SNHLY and FYNNEI. This chain's CDR3 is CASCGQVDTSPLHF. The CDR3 region has the DNA TGTGCCAGCTGCGGACAGGTTGATACTTCACCCCTCCACTTT.

In this sample, this clonotype turned up many times. This chain links TRBV7-2 with TRBJ1-2; 7 bases agree with TRBD1. The CDR3 has 14 amino acids. V lost 5 bases and J lost 8; bases outside the gene matches: 11. The germline CDR1 and CDR2 sequences are SGHTA and FQGNSA. The CDR3 sequence: CASSPMGTDVGYTF. The CDR3 DNA sequence: TGTGCCAGCAGCCCCATGGGGACAGATGTCGGCTACACCTTC. Supplemented by reference TRBV7-2 and TRBJ1-2, the full variable domain reads GAGVSQSPSNKVTEKGKDVELRCDPISGHTALYWYRQSLGQGLEFLIYFQGNSAPDKSGLPSDRFSAERTGGSVSTLTIQRTQQEDSAVYLCASSPMGTDVGYTFGSGTRLTVV.

This clonotype has more than one count but fewer than ten. The rearrangement links TRBV20-1 to TRBJ2-3; D is unresolved. CDR1 and CDR2 from the germline V gene are DFQATT and SNEGSKA (reference sequence). The CDR3 loop spans 11 amino acids. V was shortened by 6 bases and J by 4 bases, with 8 bases between the two germline ends. The chain's CDR3 is CSAALSDTQYF. For the CDR3, the DNA is TGCAGTGCCGCCCTATCAGATACGCAGTATTTT.